Listed below are T cell receptor beta chains from one sample, sequenced in a study of early T cells in non-severe SARS-CoV-2 infection. TCRdb used MiXCR to reprocess the 5' RACE reads, holding one entry per CDR3 protein. The table includes tens of thousands of distinct CDR3 sequences, 10% to 12% detected once. The specimen was whole blood, collected at baseline. The receptor source for this set is an adult who was a healthcare worker with PCR-confirmed SARS-CoV-2 infection or an uninfected control (not recorded which). Each CDR3 is given with its conserved first and last residue. The order of the fields is CDR3 protein, CDR3 DNA, V gene, D gene, J gene, clone size. A D gene is named only where the DNA matches it firmly. A clone size is listed for some rows: how often the clone was seen (once, few, many), or a class if it is expanded.

CASSLGWGYEQYF	TGTGCCAGCAGCTTAGGATGGGGCTACGAGCAGTACTTC	TRBV7-9	NA	TRBJ2-7	few
CASRTPGSRLFF	TGTGCCAGCAGGACCCCGGGGAGCAGACTGTTTTTT	TRBV12-3/TRBV12-4	NA	TRBJ1-4	medium-sized
CASSPTWDSSYEQYF	TGCGCCAGCAGCCCCACCTGGGACAGCTCCTACGAGCAGTACTTC	TRBV4-3	TRBD1	TRBJ2-7	few
CASTYVGRTESNEQFF	TGTGCCAGCACATACGTAGGGAGGACGGAGAGTAATGAGCAGTTCTTC	TRBV2	NA	TRBJ2-1	NA
CASNPGQETQYF	TGTGCCAGCAATCCGGGACAAGAGACCCAGTACTTC	TRBV21-1	NA	TRBJ2-5	many
CASEISGKETQYF	TGTGCCAGCGAGATTAGCGGGAAAGAGACCCAGTACTTC	TRBV11-2	TRBD2	TRBJ2-5	many
CASSLYPTGALWETQYF	TGTGCCAGCAGCTTATACCCGACAGGGGCCCTTTGGGAGACCCAGTACTTC	TRBV7-2	TRBD1	TRBJ2-5	NA
CASSGTGGGSNQPQHF	TGTGCCAGCAGTGGGACAGGGGGGGGATCCAATCAGCCCCAGCATTTT	TRBV2	TRBD1	TRBJ1-5	few
CASSLGQGGHSPLHF	TGTGCCAGCAGCTTAGGACAGGGAGGGCATTCACCCCTCCACTTT	TRBV7-2	TRBD1	TRBJ1-6	NA
CASRFRGGAKADTQYF	TGTGCCAGCAGGTTTAGGGGGGGGGCCAAGGCGGATACGCAGTATTTT	TRBV6-6	NA	TRBJ2-3	many
CASSQEVSGGSSYEQYF	TGTGCCAGCAGCCAAGAAGTGAGCGGGGGTAGCTCCTACGAGCAGTACTTC	TRBV4-2	TRBD2	TRBJ2-7	NA
CASSQTGYEQFF	TGCGCCAGCAGCCAAACGGGCTATGAGCAGTTCTTC	TRBV4-1	NA	TRBJ2-1	medium-sized
CASSGTDLFNRGYTF	TGCGCCAGCAGCGGGACAGACCTTTTCAATCGGGGCTACACCTTC	TRBV10-2	TRBD1	TRBJ1-2	few
CASRPGQQNTEAFF	TGTGCCAGCAGACCAGGACAGCAGAACACTGAAGCTTTCTTT	TRBV7-9	NA	TRBJ1-1	few
CASSLAGRDDSYEQYF	TGCGCCAGCAGCTTGGCAGGGAGGGATGACTCCTACGAGCAGTACTTC	TRBV5-1	TRBD2	TRBJ2-7	NA
CASKTGAGYGYTF	TGTGCCAGCAAGACAGGGGCCGGCTATGGCTACACCTTC	TRBV2	TRBD1	TRBJ1-2	NA
CASSPLLGGPSYNEQFF	TGTGCCAGCAGCCCCCTCTTGGGGGGCCCCTCCTACAATGAGCAGTTCTTC	TRBV3-2	NA	TRBJ2-1	few
CASSVGDRDVYGYTF	TGTGCCAGCAGTGTAGGGGACAGGGATGTTTATGGCTACACCTTC	TRBV6-1	TRBD1	TRBJ1-2	NA
CASSLEASHEQYF	TGTGCCAGCAGCTTAGAAGCTAGCCACGAGCAGTACTTC	TRBV7-8	NA	TRBJ2-7	many
CASRRGQGAASTDTQYF	TGTGCCAGCAGAAGGGGGCAAGGGGCTGCTAGCACAGATACGCAGTATTTT	TRBV9	TRBD1	TRBJ2-3	few
CTPWQGRLSNYGYTF	TGCACCCCCTGGCAGGGTCGCCTATCTAACTATGGCTACACCTTC	TRBV29-1	NA	TRBJ1-2	few
CASSIITGGEAFF	TGCGCCAGCAGTATAATTACAGGGGGGGAAGCTTTCTTT	TRBV10-2	TRBD1	TRBJ1-1	many